The 5 T cell receptor beta chains below were found in one sample sequenced in a study of Graves' ophthalmopathy and Graves' hyperthyroidism. Researchers took RNA transcripts and amplified TCR beta CDR3 regions from them. First-round RT-PCR used HTBI primers; second-round multiplex PCR followed. TCRdb fed the multiplex PCR reads into MiXCR, producing one record per CDR3 protein. Seen here are around 1,000,000 distinct CDR3 sequences, about 38% observed once, and the top ten hold 11%. Sequenced input: peripheral blood or thyroid tissue (not recorded which). These receptors all stem from an adult man with Graves' hyperthyroidism.

The chain joins TRBV7-6 to TRBJ1-2; maybe TRBD1 (5 bases). Germline V lookup: CDR1 SGHVS, CDR2 FNYEAQ. The CDR3 is made up of 15 amino acids. V lost 4 bases, J lost 7 bases, and 19 bases lay in between. CDR3 in amino acids: CASSSASGGEFGYTF. CDR3 sequence (DNA): TGTGCCAGCAGCTCGGCGTCGGGGGGGGAGTTTGGCTACACCTTC. Full variable domain (missing parts from reference TRBV7-6 and TRBJ1-2): GAGVSQSPRYKVTKRGQDVALRCDPISGHVSLYWYRQALGQGPEFLTYFNYEAQQDKSGLPNDRFSAERPEGSISTLTIQRTEQRDSAMYRCASSSASGGEFGYTFGSGTRLTVV.

This clonotype was detected ten times or more. This rearrangement joins TRBV7-9 to TRBJ2-7; 8 bases fit TRBD1. The CDR3 runs to 15 residues. V lost 1 base to trimming and J lost 2 bases; unmatched junction nucleotides: 4. CDR1 is SEHNR and CDR2 is FQNEAQ in the germline V gene (reference sequence). Here the CDR3 reads CASSLDADRAYEQYF. CDR3 DNA sequence: TGTGCCAGCAGCTTAGATGCGGACAGGGCCTACGAGCAGTACTTC.

There are many counts of this clonotype. The chain employs TRBV24-1 and TRBJ1-5; the match to TRBD1 covers 7 bases. This CDR3 contains 14 residues. Germline V gene lookup returns CDR1 KGHDR and CDR2 SFDVKD. Losses at the gene ends were 4 bases for V and 7 bases for J; bases not matched to a gene: 6. The CDR3 spells CATSDPTGYQPQHF. CDR3 DNA: TGTGCCACCAGTGACCCGACAGGGTACCAGCCCCAGCATTTT.

This clonotype was detected a few times. This chain joins TRBV25-1 and TRBJ1-2; the D is unclear. This CDR3 contains 16 residues. V lost 5 bases and J 7 bases, leaving 23 bases between the germline ends. Germline V gene sequence: CDR1 MGHDK, CDR2 SYGVNS. The CDR3, as DNA: TGTGCCAGCAGTTTATTTCCGCGGGCTCCCCTCGTTGGCTACACCTTC. It specifies CASSLFPRAPLVGYTF.

Note on this clonotype: Given a much more abundant clone one base away, this may be a read error. The J gene is TRBJ2-5, the V gene TRBV2, with D maybe TRBD2 (6 bases). This CDR3 is 17 amino acids long. Germline values: CDR1 SNHLY, CDR2 FYNNEI. V was trimmed by 7 bases and J by 4 bases, leaving 25 bases between them. The CDR3 sequence: CASTPGVLTEAGETQYF. In DNA, the CDR3 is TGTGCCAGCACCCCGGGAGTCCTAACCGAAGCGGGAGAGACCCAGTACTTC.